The rows below give T cell receptor beta chains drawn from one sample of a study of control samples from healthy donors and cancer patients. Here immunoSEQ multiplex PCR was the method, and the copy in TCRdb shows in-frame clones only, minus some. The sample records about 84,000 clones, 90% to 95% being singletons. Sequencing was done on a sample of blood. The source is a man aged 25-40 years in good health. The CDR3 runs from the conserved cysteine through the conserved F or W. A D gene is named only where the DNA matches it firmly. Clone size is shown for a subset of rows, as once, few, many or a class of expanded clone.

>NA|TRBV12-3/TRBV12-4|TRBJ1-1|NA
TGTGCCAGCAGTTGGGGAAAGAACACTGAAGCTTTCTTT
CASSWGKNTEAFF
>NA|TRBV5-1|TRBJ2-5|TRBD1
TGCGCCAGCAGCGCCCAGGGGGAGGAGACCCAGTACTTC
CASSAQGEETQYF
>few|TRBV7-9|TRBJ1-2|TRBD1
TGTGCCAGCAGCGAATGGACAGGGCACGGCTACACCTTC
CASSEWTGHGYTF
>NA|TRBV4-1|TRBJ1-1|NA
TGCGCCAGCAGCCAAGAGCAGGGGTCAAATCGGGCTTTCTTT
CASSQEQGSNRAFF
>NA|TRBV6-5|TRBJ2-7|NA
TGTGCCAGCAGTTCGGATAGTGCCCCGTACGAGCAGTACTTC
CASSSDSAPYEQYF
>NA|TRBV18|TRBJ2-7|TRBD1
TGTGCCAGCTCATCTGACAGGGGGCTATACGAGCAGTACTTC
CASSSDRGLYEQYF
>NA|TRBV10-2|TRBJ1-5|TRBD1
TGCGCCAGCAGCACAGGGGCCAATCAGCCCCAGCATTTT
CASSTGANQPQHF
>NA|TRBV5-1|TRBJ2-7|NA
TGCGCCAGCAGCTCCTTAGACAGTACCCACGAGCAGTACTTC
CASSSLDSTHEQYF
>NA|TRBV7-2|TRBJ1-3|NA
TGTGCCAGCAGCTCCCTCCGCGGAAACACCATATATTTT
CASSSLRGNTIYF
>NA|TRBV29-1|TRBJ1-1|TRBD1
TGCAGCGTGGGCAGGGGGCTGATGAACACTGAAGCTTTCTTT
CSVGRGLMNTEAFF
>NA|TRBV6-1|TRBJ2-3|TRBD2
TGTGCCAGCAGTGAAGCGGGGAGGGCAGATACGCAGTATTTT
CASSEAGRADTQYF
>NA|TRBV3-1/TRBV3-2|TRBJ2-2|NA
TGTGCCAGCAGCCAGAGGGGGACCGGGGAGCTGTTTTTT
CASSQRGTGELFF
>NA|TRBV7-3|TRBJ1-1|NA
TGTGCCAGCAGCTTAACTTCCCGGGGTGAAGCTTTCTTT
CASSLTSRGEAFF
>NA|TRBV19|TRBJ1-2|NA
TGTGCCAGTAGTATCCAGGGGAACTATGGCTACACCTTC
CASSIQGNYGYTF
>NA|TRBV7-2|TRBJ2-7|NA
TGTGCCAGCAGCTTAATAATGGGCGGACCTCACTACGAGCAGTACTTC
CASSLIMGGPHYEQYF
>NA|TRBV28|TRBJ1-2|NA
TGTGCCAGCAGTGACCTTACAGGAAGAGGCTACACCTTC
CASSDLTGRGYTF
>NA|TRBV12-3/TRBV12-4|TRBJ1-2|NA
TGTGCCAGCAGACCCAACGGTAACTATGGCTACACCTTC
CASRPNGNYGYTF
>NA|TRBV7-9|TRBJ2-2|NA
TGTGCCAGCAGCTTAGGAGAGCGCTTGGAGCTGTTTTTT
CASSLGERLELFF
>NA|TRBV6-6|TRBJ2-7|TRBD2
TGTGCCAGCAGTCCGGAGAACAGAGGGGGACTAGCGGACCGACTTGGCGAGCAGTACTTC
CASSPENRGGLADRLGEQYF
>NA|TRBV2|TRBJ2-5|TRBD1
TGTGCCAGCAATGGTGGGCAGGGGGCCTGGGAGACCCAGTACTTC
CASNGGQGAWETQYF
>NA|TRBV5-1|TRBJ2-4|NA
TGCGCCAGCAGCTTGGTTCCAGGGGAGTCCAAAAACATTCAGTACTTC
CASSLVPGESKNIQYF
>once|TRBV5-1|TRBJ2-5|NA
TGCGCCAGCAGGAAACTAGGCCAAGAGACCCAGTACTTC
CASRKLGQETQYF
>NA|TRBV10-3|TRBJ2-1|TRBD2
TGTGCCATCAGTGGAAGTGGGCGGGAGAGCTCCTACAATGAGCAGTTCTTC
CAISGSGRESSYNEQFF
>NA|TRBV7-3|TRBJ1-1|TRBD1
TGTGCCAGCAGCTCCAGGACAGGAGAGAACACTGAAGCTTTCTTT
CASSSRTGENTEAFF
>once|TRBV7-2|TRBJ2-2|NA
TGTGCCAGCAGCTCGCGGGTCGAGAGCACCGGGGAGCTGTTTTTT
CASSSRVESTGELFF
>NA|TRBV5-1|TRBJ2-7|NA
TGCGCCAGCAGCTTGATTCCCACCGCGGAGCAGTACTTC
CASSLIPTAEQYF
>NA|TRBV6-5|TRBJ1-3|NA
TGTGCCAGCAGTTACGGGGGCACGACTGGGGGAAACACCATATATTTT
CASSYGGTTGGNTIYF
>once|TRBV3-1/TRBV3-2|TRBJ2-5|NA
TGTGCCAGCAGCTCCTGGCAAGAGACCCAGTACTTC
CASSSWQETQYF
>NA|TRBV5-4|TRBJ2-7|TRBD1
TGTGCCAGCAGCTGGGGACAGGGCTCTGGAGAGCAGTACTTC
CASSWGQGSGEQYF
>NA|TRBV27|TRBJ2-7|NA
TGTGCCAGCAGTTTATCGTTGGGGGAGGTCTCCTACGAGCAGTACTTC
CASSLSLGEVSYEQYF
>NA|TRBV18|TRBJ2-1|TRBD2
TGTGCCAGCTCACCCACCCTTGTTAGCGGGAGCTTCGAAAATGAGCAGTTCTTC
CASSPTLVSGSFENEQFF
>NA|TRBV5-1|TRBJ2-7|NA
TGCGCCAGCAGCTTGGCCGAAGGGGGCGAGCAGTACTTC
CASSLAEGGEQYF